The 10 T cell receptor beta chains presented below share a single source sample, sequenced in a study of T cells in Graves' hyperthyroidism and ophthalmopathy (dated by TCRdb to the late 2010s). The method behind the library was multiplex PCR. The instrument given in TCRdb is Illumina HiSeq 2000. TCR beta CDR3 regions were amplified from RNA transcripts. A first-round RT-PCR of the TCR CDR3 used the HTBI primer set with the Qiagen OneStep RT-PCR kit. The raw public reads went through TCRdb reprocessing: fastp at Q25, MiXCR clone calling, in-frame beta chains kept. Every distinct CDR3 protein forms one entry, paired with its most common genes and DNA. Across this sample there are under 300,000 distinct CDR3 sequences, with around 15% seen only once. Of the sample, roughly 8.2% is held by the ten largest clones. Material: blood. Source of these receptors: a woman aged 40 to 50 with Graves' hyperthyroidism.

This clonotype was counted many times. The CDR3 protein is CAISGTIGNEQFF. The CDR3 DNA follows: TGTGCCATCAGTGGAACAATAGGGAATGAGCAGTTCTTC. V and J are TRBV10-3 and TRBJ2-1; the D is unclear. The CDR3 has 13 amino acids. CDR1 and CDR2 (germline): ENHRY, SYGVKD. Trimming took off 4 bases at V and 7 bases at J, with 11 bases between the two ends.

This sequence joins TRBV20-1 and TRBJ2-2; no clear D gene. CDR3 size: 13 residues. Trimming removed 2 bases from V and 2 bases from J, with 6 bases in between. Germline V gene lookup returns CDR1 DFQATT and CDR2 SNEGSKA (reference sequence). CDR3 in amino acids: CSARPTNTGELFF. CDR3 nucleotides: TGCAGTGCTAGACCTACCAACACCGGGGAGCTGTTTTTT.

This clonotype was seen many times. This chain uses TRBV6-1 with TRBJ1-2; weak D call: TRBD1 (5 bases). Germline V gene sequence: CDR1 MNHNS, CDR2 SASEGT. The CDR3 loop spans 14 amino acids. Trimming pared 5 bases from V and 2 bases from J, leaving 12 bases between. CDR3 bases: TGTGCCAGCAGTTATACGGGGGGGAACTATGGCTACACCTTC. This translates into CASSYTGGNYGYTF.

The sample holds many counts of this clonotype. The genes are TRBV18 and TRBJ2-5; tentative D call: TRBD1 (6 bases). The germline CDR1 and CDR2 sequences are KGHSH and LQKENI. Trimming removed 3 bases from V and 3 bases from J, with 8 bases in between. The CDR3 spans 13 residues. CDR3 amino acids: CASSPGQKETQYF. The CDR3 DNA is TGTGCCAGCTCACCGGGACAAAAAGAGACCCAGTACTTC.

The genes are TRBV7-9 and TRBJ2-3, with D hard to call. Trimming took off 6 bases at V and 1 base at J, with 17 bases between the two ends. Germline CDR1 is SEHNR and CDR2 is FQNEAQ (reference sequence). CDR3 length: 16 amino acids. The DNA for the CDR3 is TGTGCCAGCAGTTTACAAACCTCAAGCGGCACAGATACGCAGTATTTT. This translates into CASSLQTSSGTDTQYF.

This clonotype was seen many times. The chain joins TRBV11-2 to TRBJ2-2, with D possibly called TRBD1 or TRBD2 (5 bases each). The CDR3 length is 14 residues. Trimming took 1 base from V and 7 from J, leaving 10 bases between them. CDR1 SGHAT and CDR2 FQNNGV come from the germline V gene. For the CDR3, the DNA is TGTGCCAGCAGCTTAGTGATTGGGGGCGGGGAGCTGTTTTTT. As protein: CASSLVIGGGELFF.

This clonotype was detected many times. The chain carries TRBV28 and TRBJ1-2; D is undetermined. Trimming stripped 8 bases from V and 0 bases from J, with 13 bases between. Per the germline V gene, CDR1 is MDHEN and CDR2 is SYDVKM. The CDR3 loop spans 14 amino acids. The CDR3, as DNA: TGTGCCAGCTCCCTTCGGGTTGCTAACTATGGCTACACCTTC. Its protein is CASSLRVANYGYTF.

This clonotype was found many times. The chain is built from TRBV20-1 and TRBJ2-2; 8 bases line up with TRBD2. The CDR3 runs 14 residues. Germline loops: CDR1 DFQATT, CDR2 SNEGSKA (reference sequence). After removal of 6 bases from V and 6 bases from J, the junction contained 9 bases not matched to a gene. CDR3 sequence: CSAESTSGAGELFF. CDR3 nucleotides: TGCAGTGCCGAGTCCACTAGCGGTGCCGGGGAGCTGTTTTTT.

This rearrangement joins TRBV28 to TRBJ2-6; possible D gene TRBD1, 6 bases. Germline CDR1 MDHEN, CDR2 SYDVKM. Trimming stripped 4 bases from V and 0 bases from J, with 7 bases between. The CDR3 spans 15 residues. The CDR3 is CASSSRGSGANVLTF. The CDR3 nucleotides are TGTGCCAGCAGTTCCAGGGGCTCTGGGGCCAACGTCCTGACTTTC.

This clonotype is medium-sized (0.01 to 0.1%) within its sample. The gene calls are TRBV20-1 and TRBJ2-1; TRBD2 is a possible D gene (6 bases). V lost 0 bases and J 4 bases, leaving 13 bases between the germline ends. The CDR3 sequence is 15 residues long. Germline values: CDR1 DFQATT, CDR2 SNEGSKA (reference sequence). CDR3 amino acids: CSARDLASEYNEQFF. In DNA form, the CDR3 reads TGCAGTGCTAGAGATCTTGCTAGCGAGTACAATGAGCAGTTCTTC.